One and the same sample provided the 23 T cell receptor beta chains below, sequenced in a study of T cell repertoires in cytomegalovirus infection. TCRdb fed the reads into MiXCR, producing one record per CDR3 protein. This sample has 680,000 or so distinct CDR3 sequences, with 35% found just once. Source material: PBMCs. These receptors were taken from a human donor in good health (CMV status not recorded). Some clones in this sample may be carry-over from other donors' samples.

Turning to this clonotype: At one end, the junction sequence differs from germline, possibly due to a read error. The chain links TRBV15 to TRBJ1-6; 7 bases match TRBD1. CDR3 size: 16 residues. Germline V gene data show CDR1 as LNHNV and CDR2 as YYDKDF (reference sequence). CDR3 sequence: CSTSRNPGTVLSPLHF. The CDR3 DNA reads TGTTCCACCAGCAGAAACCCCGGGACAGTCCTTTCACCCCTCCACTTT.

This clonotype has more than one count but fewer than ten. J is TRBJ2-5 and V is TRBV29-1, with 10 bases aligning to TRBD1. J was trimmed by 4 bases and V by 3 bases; bases with no gene match: 8. This CDR3 has 15 amino acids. Per germline, CDR1 SQVTM and CDR2 ANQGSEA. The CDR3 loop reads CSVDTDRGLGETQYF. CDR3 DNA: TGCAGCGTTGACACGGACAGGGGGTTGGGAGAGACCCAGTACTTC.

The J gene is TRBJ2-3, the V gene TRBV4-1; D is perhaps TRBD2 (5 bases). V shed 1 base and J shed 0 bases, with 20 bases lying between them. Looked up from germline, CDR1 is MGHRA and CDR2 is YSYEKL. There are 19 residues in the CDR3. The CDR3 here is CASSQGHLRTGTSTDTQYF. CDR3 nucleotide sequence: TGCGCCAGCAGCCAAGGCCACCTTAGGACTGGAACTAGCACAGATACGCAGTATTTT.

This clonotype was detected once. This sequence joins TRBV27 and TRBJ1-2; D may be TRBD1 (6 bases). V was shortened by 2 bases and J by 2 bases, with 15 bases between the two germline ends. Germline V gene lookup returns CDR1 MNHEY and CDR2 SMNVEV (reference sequence). The CDR3 spans 16 residues. CDR3 amino acids: CASSLSRGARNYGYTF. The CDR3 nucleotides are TGTGCCAGCAGTTTAAGTCGGGGGGCAAGGAACTATGGCTACACCTTC.

This clonotype came up a few times. The V and J genes are TRBV14 and TRBJ2-7; TRBD1 matches at 7 bases. The junction had 7 bases not matched to a gene; V was cut back by 1 base and J by 1 base. The CDR3 runs 16 residues. Germline CDR1 reads SGHDN; CDR2 reads FVKESK. This CDR3 reads CASSQGPGQVSYEQYF. CDR3 nucleotides: TGTGCCAGCAGCCAAGGCCCCGGACAGGTGTCCTACGAGCAGTACTTC.

The chain employs TRBV5-6 and TRBJ1-1; no definite D call. Germline V gives CDR1 SGHDT, CDR2 YYEEEE. Trimming cost V 0 bases and J 1 base, with 10 bases left between them. The CDR3 spans 15 residues. CDR3 DNA sequence: TGTGCCAGCAGCTTGGTGGGCAGACCGAACACTGAAGCTTTCTTT. Translating gives CASSLVGRPNTEAFF.

This sequence joins TRBV27 and TRBJ1-1; D might be TRBD1 (6 bases). V was shortened by 2 bases and J by 7 bases, with 14 bases between the two germline ends. The CDR3 loop spans 14 amino acids. Germline V gene sequence: CDR1 MNHEY, CDR2 SMNVEV (reference sequence). As DNA, the CDR3 is TGTGCCAGCAGTTTACAGGGGTATGGGGGTGAAGCTTTCTTT. Its protein product is CASSLQGYGGEAFF.

Only a few counts were recorded for this clonotype. This chain uses TRBV5-6 with TRBJ2-7; TRBD1 matches 8 bases. Germline V gene lookup returns CDR1 SGHDT and CDR2 YYEEEE. V lost 3 bases to trimming and J lost 6 bases; unmatched junction nucleotides: 5. This CDR3 comprises 13 residues. CDR3: CASSWTGNSEQYF. The CDR3 DNA reads as TGTGCCAGCAGCTGGACAGGGAACTCCGAGCAGTACTTC.

This chain links TRBV27 with TRBJ2-1, with 7 bases fitting TRBD1. V trimming: 3 bases; J trimming: 8 bases; junction bases outside the gene matches: 10. The CDR3 contains 15 residues. CDR1 is MNHEY, CDR2 SMNVEV, per germline (reference sequence). CDR3 sequence: CASSFSTTGWDEQFF. In DNA form, the CDR3 reads TGTGCCAGCAGTTTTTCGACGACAGGGTGGGATGAGCAGTTCTTC.

V and J are TRBV12-3 or TRBV12-4 and TRBJ2-1; TRBD2 is a possible D gene (5 bases). With 6 bases removed from V and 3 bases from J, the gap between germline ends came to 12 bases. The CDR3 sequence is 14 residues long. CDR3 in DNA: TGTGCCAGCAGAACCCCGGGGAGCTACAATGAGCAGTTCTTC. The encoded protein is CASRTPGSYNEQFF.

This clonotype has a single count. This chain connects TRBV7-4 to TRBJ2-1; 7 nucleotides line up with TRBD1. This CDR3 comprises 14 residues. J lost 7 bases, V lost 7 bases, and 10 bases had no gene match. Per the germline V gene, CDR1 is SGHVT and CDR2 is SQSDAQ. In nucleotides, the CDR3 is TGTGCCAGCACGACGACAGGGTTGGGGAATGAGCAGTTCTTC. Translation gives CASTTTGLGNEQFF.

To note about this clonotype: An end of the junction differs from the germline gene, which may be a read error. The rearrangement joins TRBV5-6 to TRBJ2-3; perhaps TRBD1 as D (6 bases). The germline CDR1 and CDR2 sequences are SGHDT and YYEEEE. This CDR3 comprises 15 residues. The CDR3 DNA reads TGTGCCAGCAGTTTGGGACACCCGAGCACAGATACGCAGTATTTT. Translating it yields CASSLGHPSTDTQYF.

This clonotype occurred a few times. The chain links TRBV7-3 to TRBJ2-1; D is perhaps TRBD2 (6 bases). Trimming shortened V by 2 bases and J by 7 bases, and 12 bases separated the two germline ends. The germline V gene has CDR1 SGHTA and CDR2 FQGTGA. The CDR3 contains 14 residues. CDR3 residues: CASSLGGAANEQFF. CDR3 coding DNA: TGTGCCAGCAGCTTAGGAGGGGCCGCGAATGAGCAGTTCTTC.

The CDR3 bases are TGTGCCAGCAGCTTACTACGGTACCAAGAGACCCAGTACTTC. Its protein is CASSLLRYQETQYF. The chain is built from TRBV11-2 and TRBJ2-5; D gene unclear. The germline CDR1 and CDR2 sequences are SGHAT and FQNNGV. The CDR3 runs 14 residues. The ends were cut back, 2 bases at V and 0 bases at J, with 7 bases in the middle.

At least ten counts were recorded for this clonotype. One junction end does not reproduce the germline sequence, and a read error may be involved. The V and J genes are TRBV12-3 or TRBV12-4 and TRBJ1-1; tentatively, D is TRBD1 (6 bases). CDR3 length equals 13 residues. Written as DNA, the CDR3 is TGTGCGAGCAAAAACAGGGAAAACACTGAAGCTTTCTTT. It translates to CASKNRENTEAFF.

In its sample, this clonotype was seen a few times. This sequence joins TRBV6-6 and TRBJ1-5; no clear D. The CDR3 has 14 amino acids. V was trimmed by 4 bases and J by 5 bases, leaving 12 bases between them. CDR1 MNHNY and CDR2 SVGAGI come from the germline V gene (reference sequence). This CDR3 is CASSSQNLDQPQHF. For the CDR3, the DNA is TGTGCCAGCAGTTCCCAAAATCTTGATCAGCCCCAGCATTTT.

The gene calls are TRBV7-6 and TRBJ1-4; 8 nucleotides match TRBD1. Germline CDR1 and CDR2: SGHVS and FNYEAQ. The CDR3 has 11 amino acids. J lost 10 bases, V lost 10 bases, and 5 bases had no gene match. In DNA form, the CDR3 reads TGTGCCACCGACAGGGGCGCAAAACTGTTTTTT. As protein: CATDRGAKLFF. The full variable domain, with the rest looked up from reference TRBV7-6 and TRBJ1-4, is GAGVSQSPRYKVTKRGQDVALRCDPISGHVSLYWYRQALGQGPEFLTYFNYEAQQDKSGLPNDRFSAERPEGSISTLTIQRTEQRDSAMYRCATDRGAKLFFGSGTQLSVL.

This clonotype was detected a few times. The CDR3 DNA reads TGTGCCAGCACCAAAGTGGGGGACAGGTACAATGAGCAGTTCTTC. Amino acids: CASTKVGDRYNEQFF. The chain carries TRBV11-2 and TRBJ2-1; 8 nucleotides agree with TRBD1. The junction had 9 bases not matched to a gene; V was cut back by 7 bases and J by 4 bases. CDR1 is SGHAT, CDR2 FQNNGV, per germline. The CDR3 length is 15 residues.

The rearrangement links TRBV19 to TRBJ1-1, with TRBD1 identical over 8 bases. This CDR3 contains 13 residues. V gave up 10 bases and J gave up 1 base; unmatched junction bases: 5. The germline V gene has CDR1 LNHDA and CDR2 SQIVND (reference sequence). The CDR3 DNA follows: TGTGCCACCGGACAGGGTCAGAACACTGAAGCTTTCTTT. This sequence encodes CATGQGQNTEAFF.

This chain joins TRBV6-1 and TRBJ2-2, with TRBD1 as a possible D gene (5 bases). Germline CDR1 reads MNHNS; CDR2 reads SASEGT. Trimming pared 3 bases from V and 0 bases from J, leaving 20 bases between. CDR3 length: 19 amino acids. DNA for the CDR3: TGTGCCAGCAGTGACTTGACAGCCTCATGGTTCGCGAACACCGGGGAGCTGTTTTTT. Residues: CASSDLTASWFANTGELFF.

This clonotype showed up just a few times. The rearrangement links TRBV11-1 to TRBJ2-1; 7 positions match TRBD2. Germline CDR1 reads SGHAT; CDR2 reads FQDESV (reference sequence). J lost 2 bases, V lost 6 bases, and 7 bases had no gene match. CDR3 length: 15 amino acids. CDR3 nucleotides: TGTGCCAGCAGTCCTATAGCGGGTGCCTACAATGAGCAGTTCTTC. Its protein product is CASSPIAGAYNEQFF.

This clonotype occurred a few times. The rearrangement uses TRBV6-1 and TRBJ1-5; 7 bases are a match to TRBD1. With 6 bases clipped from V and 0 bases from J, the junction kept 8 bases outside the gene matches. From germline, CDR1 is MNHNS and CDR2 SASEGT. The CDR3 spans 16 residues. The CDR3 spells CASSPTGPNSNQPQHF. Here the CDR3 DNA reads TGTGCCAGCAGCCCGACAGGGCCCAATAGCAATCAGCCCCAGCATTTT.

This clonotype turned up a few times. The CDR3 region has the DNA TGTGCCAGTAGTCCGGACAGGGACGTCGGCTACACCTTC. This codes for CASSPDRDVGYTF. The rearrangement joins TRBV19 to TRBJ1-2, with 8 bases matching TRBD1. Germline CDR1 is LNHDA and CDR2 is SQIVND (reference sequence). Trimming took 5 bases from V and 8 from J; bases not matched to a gene: 7. The CDR3 runs to 13 residues.